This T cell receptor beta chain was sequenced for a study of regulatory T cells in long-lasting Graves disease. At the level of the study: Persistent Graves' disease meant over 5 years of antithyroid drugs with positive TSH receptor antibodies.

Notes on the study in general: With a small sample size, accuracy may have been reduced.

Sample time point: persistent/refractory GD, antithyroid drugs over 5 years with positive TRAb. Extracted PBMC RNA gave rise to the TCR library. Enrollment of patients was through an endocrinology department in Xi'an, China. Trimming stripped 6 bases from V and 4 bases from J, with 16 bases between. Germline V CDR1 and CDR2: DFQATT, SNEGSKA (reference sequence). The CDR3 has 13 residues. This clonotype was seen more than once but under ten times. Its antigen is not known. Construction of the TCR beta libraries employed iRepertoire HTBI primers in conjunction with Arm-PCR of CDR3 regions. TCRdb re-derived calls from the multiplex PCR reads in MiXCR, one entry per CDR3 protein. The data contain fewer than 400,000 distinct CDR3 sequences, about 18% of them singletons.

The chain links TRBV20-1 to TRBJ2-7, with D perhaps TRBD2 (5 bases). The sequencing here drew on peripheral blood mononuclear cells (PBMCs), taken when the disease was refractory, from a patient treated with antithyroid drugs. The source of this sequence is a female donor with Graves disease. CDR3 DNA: TGCAGTGCCCGGAGCGGACCTACGTACGAGCAGTACTTC. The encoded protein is CSARSGPTYEQYF.